Sequencing of this T cell receptor beta chain was carried out in a study of blood T cells in healthy people across ages. Study outcomes and limitations: Roughly linear declines in TCR beta diversity per million T cells occurred with age. The unsorted PBMCs prevented any conclusive comparison of naive versus antigen-experienced cells.

The trim removed 0 bases at V and 0 bases at J, leaving 5 bases unmatched. This CDR3 contains 17 residues. Germline CDR1 is SGHAT and CDR2 is FQNNGV. For the second PCR, which ran for about 6 to 11 cycles, a sample-barcoded 5' primer and a J-beta primer mix were used. Each CDR3 protein is one row after TCRdb ran MiXCR on the 5' RACE reads. The sample records fewer than 750,000 distinct CDR3 sequences, around 48% being singletons. This clonotype was detected only a few times. Its specificity is not known. The V gene is TRBV11-2, the J gene TRBJ2-1; 7 bases fit TRBD1. The source is a man aged 80 or over in good health. The sequencing input was blood. The CDR3 DNA follows: TGTGCCAGCAGCTTAGAGATCAGGGGGAGCTCCTACAATGAGCAGTTCTTC. It specifies CASSLEIRGSSYNEQFF.